Described below is a single T cell receptor beta chain sequence and its context. Its antigen is still unknown. The record originates from a study of T cells after yellow fever vaccination. V lost 2 bases and J lost 1; bases outside the gene matches: 5. This CDR3 comprises 15 residues. Germline-derived CDR1 and CDR2 are SGHNT and YYREEE (reference sequence). Regarding the study as a whole: Highly abundant clonotypes carried over from the bulk population could end up in FACS-sorted repertoires as contaminants. A large majority of primary-vaccination clones showed up again after the booster (about 96% CD4, 75% to 90% CD8).

UMIs and a universal primer site were added when TCR cDNA was made by 5'RACE template switching. TCRdb reprocessed the 5' RACE reads via MiXCR and lists one record per CDR3 protein. The data hold some 320,000 distinct CDR3 sequences, with roughly 4% observed a single time. The origin of this receptor is a man in his late teens or twenties who received the YFV17D yellow fever vaccine. V usage is TRBV5-4 and J usage is TRBJ1-1; TRBD1 matches 7 bases. The specimen comprised PBMCs, sampled 5 days after the yellow fever booster vaccination. The DNA of the CDR3 is TGTGCCAGCAGCTTCGGGACAGTAAGGAACACTGAAGCTTTCTTT. Its translation: CASSFGTVRNTEAFF. Full variable domain (outside the CDR3, taken from reference TRBV5-4 and TRBJ1-1): ETGVTQSPTHLIKTRGQQVTLRCSSQSGHNTVSWYQQALGQGPQFIFQYYREEENGRGNFPPRFSGLQFPNYSSELNVNALELDDSALYLCASSFGTVRNTEAFFGQGTRLTVV.